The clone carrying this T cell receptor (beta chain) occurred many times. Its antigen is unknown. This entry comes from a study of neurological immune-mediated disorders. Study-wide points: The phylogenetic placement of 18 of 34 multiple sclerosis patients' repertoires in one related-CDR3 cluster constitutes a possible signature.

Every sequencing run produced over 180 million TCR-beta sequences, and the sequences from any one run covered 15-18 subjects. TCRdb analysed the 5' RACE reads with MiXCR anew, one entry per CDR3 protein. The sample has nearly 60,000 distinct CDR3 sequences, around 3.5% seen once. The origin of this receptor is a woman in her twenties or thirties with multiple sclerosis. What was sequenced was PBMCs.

The CDR3 sequence is CASTPVVLAGYNEQFF. In DNA form, the CDR3 reads TGTGCCAGCACCCCCGTTGTGTTAGCGGGATACAATGAGCAGTTCTTC. J is TRBJ2-1 and V is TRBV7-2, with 8 bases matching TRBD2. Trimming took 7 bases from V and 4 from J; bases not matched to a gene: 12. Germline V CDR1 and CDR2: SGHTA, FQGNSA. This CDR3 is 16 amino acids long.